The rows below give T cell receptor beta chains drawn from one sample of a study of shared clonotypes between healthy human individuals. Some clones are missing from TCRdb's copy, which holds only in-frame ones; the method was immunoSEQ multiplex PCR. Seen here are around 2,100,000 clones, approximately 94% observed once, and the top ten hold around 1%. Sequencing was performed on naive CD8+ T cells sorted from blood. Receptors originate from a man aged 18 to 29 in good health. Both conserved end residues are trimmed from each CDR3.

v_call cdr3_aa
TRBV7-8 ASAGGAGSYEQY
TRBV2 ASSSPLGTSTFQQY
TRBV27 ASSHQGAQSGYT
TRBV2 ASSEAPAYGYT
TRBV21-1 ASGRAAEQY
TRBV5-4 ASSSGLGETQY
TRBV7-2 ASSYGTSGSEETQY
TRBV4-1 ASSQVDMDYEQY
TRBV20-1 SASVGGELF
TRBV28 ASSLAANTEAF
TRBV18 ASSPPGRNTEAF
TRBV5-6 ASSWGTGMGTQY
TRBV28 ASSLGRGDTQY
TRBV7-9 ASSLGPEETQY
TRBV5-6 ASTGTSGRAGETQY
TRBV7-9 ASSHLGTEGDEQY
TRBV27 ASSPGPYEQY
TRBV5-1 ASSPRAPGPKNTEAF
TRBV6-5 ASRGGREQY
TRBV5-5 ASSFKFSSTYEQY
TRBV9 ASSVDRNRDTQY
TRBV9 ASSVDSGLGETQY
TRBV30 AWGLEQGPYYEQY
TRBV4-3 ASSQERQGGSPLH
TRBV7-9 ATDPDQETQY
TRBV27 ASSLSRGSSYNEQF